This T cell receptor (beta chain) was recovered during a study of patients and donors after allogeneic stem cell transplantation (dated by TCRdb to 2020 to 2022). The library was made by RT-PCR. Sequencing was carried out with a NextSeq 550. TCRdb reanalyzed the raw reads on its own, using fastp at Q25 for trimming and MiXCR for clone calling, and kept in-frame beta chains. Rows with a matching CDR3 protein are joined into one entry that keeps the most common DNA and genes. The sample profile shows about 160,000 distinct CDR3 sequences; 24% of them were found once. Roughly 27% of the sample is taken by the ten largest. In its sample, this clonotype was seen a few times. This clone's antigen is unknown. Base-call qualities are not available, and no considerably larger clone is one nucleotide away. Source material: blood, either unsorted or a sorted T cell fraction (not recorded which). The receptor's source is a human donor who was either an allogeneic HSCT recipient or a stem cell or donor lymphocyte infusion donor (not recorded which). It is not recorded whose cells these are; they may come from a transplant donor.

The bases read TGCGCCAGCAGCTTCGGGCCTGGGCAGTCTGCAATTCAGTTCTTC. The resulting protein is CASSFGPGQSAIQFF. The chain is assembled from TRBV5-1 and TRBJ2-1; no confident D gene assignment can be made. Counted from cysteine to phenylalanine, this CDR3 has 15 amino acids. The read is trimmed to its CDR3 DNA, 45 bases read in frame from base 1. Looking up the germline V gene yields CDR1 SGHRS and CDR2 YFSETQ. Trimming removed 2 bases from V and 13 bases from J, leaving 22 bases between the germline ends.